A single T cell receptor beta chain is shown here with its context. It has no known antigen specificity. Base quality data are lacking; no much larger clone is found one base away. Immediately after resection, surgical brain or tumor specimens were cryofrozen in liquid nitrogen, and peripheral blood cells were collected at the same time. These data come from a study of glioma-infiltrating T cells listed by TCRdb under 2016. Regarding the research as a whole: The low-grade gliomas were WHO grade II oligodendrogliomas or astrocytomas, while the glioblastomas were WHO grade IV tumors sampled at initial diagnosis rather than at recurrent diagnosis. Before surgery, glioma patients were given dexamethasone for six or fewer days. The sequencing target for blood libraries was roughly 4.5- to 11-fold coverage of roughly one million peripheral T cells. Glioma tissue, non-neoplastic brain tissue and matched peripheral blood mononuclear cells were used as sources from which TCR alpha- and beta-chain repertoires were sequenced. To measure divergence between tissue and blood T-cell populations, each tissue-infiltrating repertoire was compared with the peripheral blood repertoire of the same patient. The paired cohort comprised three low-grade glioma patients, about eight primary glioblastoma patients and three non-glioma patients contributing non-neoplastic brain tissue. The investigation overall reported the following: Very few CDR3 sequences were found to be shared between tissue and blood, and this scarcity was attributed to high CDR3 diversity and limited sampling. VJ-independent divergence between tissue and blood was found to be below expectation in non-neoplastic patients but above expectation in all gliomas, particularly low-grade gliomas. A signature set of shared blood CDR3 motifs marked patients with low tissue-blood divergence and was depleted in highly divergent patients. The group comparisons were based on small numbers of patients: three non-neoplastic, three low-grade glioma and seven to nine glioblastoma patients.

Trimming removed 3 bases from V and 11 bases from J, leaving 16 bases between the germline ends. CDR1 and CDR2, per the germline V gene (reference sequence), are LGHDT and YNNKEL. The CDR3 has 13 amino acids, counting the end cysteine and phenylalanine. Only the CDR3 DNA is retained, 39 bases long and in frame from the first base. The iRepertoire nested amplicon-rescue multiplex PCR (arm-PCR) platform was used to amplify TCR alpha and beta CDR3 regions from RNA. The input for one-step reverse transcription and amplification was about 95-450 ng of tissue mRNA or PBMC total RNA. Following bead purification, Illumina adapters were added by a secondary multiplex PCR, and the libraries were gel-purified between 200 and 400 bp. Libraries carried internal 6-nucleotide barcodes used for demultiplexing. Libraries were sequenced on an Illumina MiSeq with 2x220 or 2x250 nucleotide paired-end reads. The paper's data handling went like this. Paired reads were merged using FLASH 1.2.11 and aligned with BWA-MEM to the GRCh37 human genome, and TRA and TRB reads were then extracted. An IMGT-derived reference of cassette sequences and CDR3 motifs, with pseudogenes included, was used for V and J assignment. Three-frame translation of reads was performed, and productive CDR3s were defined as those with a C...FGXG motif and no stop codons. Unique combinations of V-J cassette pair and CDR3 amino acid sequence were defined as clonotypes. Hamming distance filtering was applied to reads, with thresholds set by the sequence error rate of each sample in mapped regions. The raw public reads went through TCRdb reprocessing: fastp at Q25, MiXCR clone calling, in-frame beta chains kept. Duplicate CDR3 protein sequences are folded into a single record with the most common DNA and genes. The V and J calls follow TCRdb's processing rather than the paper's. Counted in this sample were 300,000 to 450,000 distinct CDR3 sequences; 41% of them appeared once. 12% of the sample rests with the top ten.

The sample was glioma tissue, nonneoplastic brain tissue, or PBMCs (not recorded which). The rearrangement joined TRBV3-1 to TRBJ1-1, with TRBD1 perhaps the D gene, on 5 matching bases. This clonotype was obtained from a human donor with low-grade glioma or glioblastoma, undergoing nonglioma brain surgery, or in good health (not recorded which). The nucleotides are TGTGCCAGCAGCCACCTAGTTCAGGGTGGGGCTTTCTTT. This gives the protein CASSHLVQGGAFF.